This TCR beta chain appears in the sequencing data of a study of T cells after yellow fever vaccination. In TCRdb, the 5' RACE reads were re-called with MiXCR into one record per CDR3 protein. The table includes 500,000 to 650,000 distinct CDR3 sequences, roughly 12% detected once. Ten or more counts support this clonotype. The germline V gene encodes CDR1 SQVTM and CDR2 ANQGSEA. Trimming stripped 4 bases from V and 2 bases from J, with 5 bases between. This CDR3 comprises 11 residues. The V call is TRBV29-1, the J call TRBJ2-5; maybe TRBD1 (5 bases). Sequences were derived from PBMCs, sampled on the day of the yellow fever booster vaccination. This TCR was sampled from a man aged 25-40 years who received the YFV17D yellow fever vaccine. The CDR3 loop reads CSVGQQETQYF. CDR3 nucleotides: TGCAGCGTTGGACAGCAAGAGACCCAGTACTTC. Variable domain in full (rest from reference TRBV29-1 and TRBJ2-5): SAVISQKPSRDICQRGTSLTIQCQVDSQVTMMFWYRQQPGQSLTLIATANQGSEATYESGFVIDKFPISRPNLTFSTLTVSNMSPEDSSIYLCSVGQQETQYFGPGTRLLVL.